This entry lists 23 T cell receptor beta chains sequenced from one sample in a study of blood T cell repertoires in COVID-19. The repertoire was sequenced with immunoSEQ multiplex PCR; TCRdb's copy has only in-frame clones and lacks some. The table records 150,000 to 200,000 clones, 80% to 85% of them present only once. The sample consisted of PBMCs or T cells enriched from blood (not recorded which). The receptors stem from an older woman who had recovered from COVID-19.

This CDR3 reads CASSLGQGVATEAFF. CDR3 DNA sequence: TGTGCCAGCAGCTTAGGACAGGGGGTGGCCACTGAAGCTTTCTTT. The chain links TRBV7-9 to TRBJ1-1; 9 nucleotides agree with TRBD1. V was pared by 1 base and J by 4 bases, with 4 bases of the junction left unmatched. Germline loops: CDR1 SEHNR, CDR2 FQNEAQ (reference sequence). The CDR3 covers 15 residues. Full variable domain (remainder filled in from reference TRBV7-9 and TRBJ1-1): DTGVSQNPRHKITKRGQNVTFRCDPISEHNRLYWYRQTLGQGPEFLTYFQNEAQLEKSRLLSDRFSAERPKGSFSTLEIQRTEQGDSAMYLCASSLGQGVATEAFFGQGTRLTVV.

CDR3 in amino acids: CASGTGAYEQYF. The DNA for the CDR3 is TGTGCCAGCGGGACAGGGGCCTACGAGCAGTACTTC. The gene calls are TRBV28 and TRBJ2-7; TRBD1 agrees at 10 bases. This CDR3 comprises 12 residues. The junction had 0 bases not matched to a gene; V was cut back by 8 bases and J by 2 bases. CDR1 and CDR2 (germline): MDHEN, SYDVKM. The entire variable domain, with the rest obtained from reference TRBV28 and TRBJ2-7, is as follows: DVKVTQSSRYLVKRTGEKVFLECVQDMDHENMFWYRQDPGLGLRLIYFSYDVKMKEKGDIPEGYSVSREKKERFSLILESASTNQTSMYLCASGTGAYEQYFGPGTRLTVT.

The rearrangement links TRBV30 to TRBJ1-6, with unresolved D. This CDR3 has 15 residues. Germline CDR1 GTSNPN, CDR2 SVGIG (reference sequence). V lost 3 bases to trimming and J lost 3 bases, with 12 bases between them. As DNA, the CDR3 is TGTGCCTGGAGGGCCGGAGGGATCTATAATTCACCCCTCCACTTT. Protein product: CAWRAGGIYNSPLHF.

V usage is TRBV5-1 and J usage is TRBJ1-2; D is perhaps TRBD1 (5 bases). CDR3 size: 15 residues. The germline V gene has CDR1 SGHRS and CDR2 YFSETQ. V was shortened by 0 bases and J by 5 bases, with 14 bases between the two germline ends. DNA of the CDR3: TGCGCCAGCAGCTTGGAACCAGCCGGGGGTTATGGCTACACCTTC. Translation gives CASSLEPAGGYGYTF.

The chain carries TRBV28 and TRBJ1-2, with a tentative D call TRBD1 (6 bases). Trimming left V 6 bases short and J 4 bases short, with 12 bases between. Looked up from germline, CDR1 is MDHEN and CDR2 is SYDVKM. This CDR3 has 13 amino acids. The CDR3 is CASRTGTLYGYTF. The CDR3 bases are TGTGCCAGCAGAACAGGGACCCTCTATGGCTACACCTTC.

This chain links TRBV6-5 with TRBJ1-6; D is unclear. Germline V gene data show CDR1 as MNHEY and CDR2 as SVGAGI. With 0 bases removed from V and 7 bases from J, the gap between germline ends came to 4 bases. This CDR3 is built from 13 residues. The CDR3: CASSYSRNSPLHF. The CDR3 DNA reads as TGTGCCAGCAGTTACTCCCGGAATTCACCCCTCCACTTT.

In its sample, this clone was seen a few times. The J gene is TRBJ1-2, the V gene TRBV6-5; no clear D gene. Deletions cut 0 bases from V and 5 bases from J, with 7 bases between. CDR1 and CDR2 (germline): MNHEY, SVGAGI. The CDR3 extends over 13 amino acids. The CDR3 DNA reads TGTGCCAGCAGTTACTCGGGCGGGTATGGCTACACCTTC. Amino acids: CASSYSGGYGYTF.

The chain couples TRBV19 to TRBJ2-2, with a tentative D call TRBD1 (6 bases). V lost 2 bases and J 7 bases, leaving 11 bases between the germline ends. The CDR3 consists of 14 residues. CDR1 LNHDA and CDR2 SQIVND come from the germline V gene (reference sequence). The CDR3: CASSIPQGYGELFF. The CDR3 region has the DNA TGTGCCAGTAGTATACCCCAGGGGTACGGGGAGCTGTTTTTT.

The chain has TRBV2 and TRBJ1-1; tentatively, D is TRBD1 (6 bases). The CDR3 is 14 amino acids. V was cut by 4 bases and J by 1 base, with 10 bases left in between. The V gene's germline CDR1 is SNHLY and CDR2 FYNNEI. In DNA, the CDR3 is TGTGCCAGCAGTGCCATGACAGGGAACACTGAAGCTTTCTTT. It yields the protein CASSAMTGNTEAFF.

This clone was counted a single time. The genes are TRBV2 and TRBJ2-3, with 15 bases identical to TRBD2. Germline loops: CDR1 SNHLY, CDR2 FYNNEI. With V trimmed by 6 bases and J by 3 bases, 4 bases remained unmatched. This CDR3 contains 16 residues. Here the CDR3 reads CASSQGLAGGTDTQYF. In DNA form, the CDR3 reads TGTGCCAGCAGCCAAGGACTAGCGGGAGGGACAGATACGCAGTATTTT. Full variable domain (outside the CDR3, taken from reference TRBV2 and TRBJ2-3): EPEVTQTPSHQVTQMGQEVILRCVPISNHLYFYWYRQILGQKVEFLVSFYNNEISEKSEIFDDQFSVERPDGSNFTLKIRSTKLEDSAMYFCASSQGLAGGTDTQYFGPGTRLTVL.

V and J are TRBV3-1 (or the pseudogene TRBV3-2) and TRBJ2-3; D gene uncertain. V was cut by 2 bases and J by 5 bases, with 8 bases left in between. This CDR3 spans 13 amino acids. Germline V gene data show CDR1 as LGHDT and CDR2 as YNNKEL (reference sequence). The CDR3 region has the DNA TGTGCCAGCAGCCAATTTAACGGAGATACGCAGTATTTT. Its translation: CASSQFNGDTQYF.

This sequence joins TRBV6-5 and TRBJ1-2, with D unclear. Germline V gives CDR1 MNHEY, CDR2 SVGAGI. This CDR3 has 16 amino acids. V gave up 0 bases and J gave up 7 bases, with 18 bases separating them. CDR3 loop: CASSYSEGWGTGGYTF. The CDR3 DNA sequence: TGTGCCAGCAGTTACTCCGAGGGATGGGGTACCGGTGGCTACACCTTC.

This chain links TRBV28 with TRBJ1-6; TRBD1 might be the D (5 bases). Germline CDR1 and CDR2: MDHEN and SYDVKM. V was clipped by 7 bases and J by 10 bases, with 11 bases between them. The CDR3 runs 12 residues. CDR3 region: CASNGGGSPLHF. The CDR3 DNA reads as TGTGCCAGCAACGGGGGAGGATCACCCCTCCACTTT.

This chain links TRBV2 with TRBJ1-4, with 9 positions matching TRBD1. The ends lost 6 bases at V and 8 bases at J; junction bases unmatched: 10. Germline loops: CDR1 SNHLY, CDR2 FYNNEI. The CDR3 has 15 residues. Written as DNA, the CDR3 is TGTGCCAGCAGAAAGCGGGCAGGGACAGGGGAAAAACTGTTTTTT. This codes for CASRKRAGTGEKLFF.

This chain uses TRBV5-1 with TRBJ2-1; the match to TRBD2 covers 12 bases. The germline gives CDR1 SGHRS, CDR2 YFSETQ. With V trimmed by 3 bases and J by 8 bases, 9 bases remained unmatched. This CDR3 has 16 residues. CDR3 in DNA: TGCGCCAGCAGCTCGAAGACTAGCGGGGGAGGTCATGAGCAGTTCTTC. It specifies CASSSKTSGGGHEQFF.

This clone turned up a few times. The chain employs TRBV5-5 and TRBJ1-5; unclear D gene. V lost 1 base, J lost 2 bases, and 7 bases lay in between. CDR3 length: 14 residues. The germline V gene has CDR1 SGHKS and CDR2 YYEKEE (reference sequence). This CDR3 is CASSLKGGNQPQHF. In DNA, the CDR3 is TGTGCCAGCAGCTTGAAGGGAGGCAATCAGCCCCAGCATTTT. Combining the CDR3 with reference TRBV5-5 and TRBJ1-5 gives the whole variable domain DAGVTQSPTHLIKTRGQQVTLRCSPISGHKSVSWYQQVLGQGPQFIFQYYEKEERGRGNFPDRFSARQFPNYSSELNVNALLLGDSALYLCASSLKGGNQPQHFGDGTRLSIL.

V is TRBV7-3 and J is TRBJ1-2; 7 bases match TRBD1. The V gene end was trimmed by 2 bases and the J gene end by 6 bases; junction bases not matched to a gene: 6. This CDR3 contains 14 residues. Per the germline V gene, CDR1 is SGHTA and CDR2 is FQGTGA. DNA for the CDR3: TGTGCCAGCAGCTTAGGCCCCACAGGGGATGGCTACACCTTC. The encoded protein is CASSLGPTGDGYTF.

The chain couples TRBV5-1 to TRBJ2-1; 13 bases are shared with TRBD2. The CDR3 contains 16 residues. Germline V gene sequence: CDR1 SGHRS, CDR2 YFSETQ. The J segment lost 5 bases and the V segment lost 4 bases, leaving 6 bases of the junction unmatched. The CDR3 loop reads CASSGGLAGINNEQFF. The CDR3 DNA reads as TGCGCCAGCAGCGGGGGACTAGCGGGAATAAACAATGAGCAGTTCTTC. The full variable domain, in which reference TRBV5-1 and TRBJ2-1 provide the parts outside the CDR3, is KAGVTQTPRYLIKTRGQQVTLSCSPISGHRSVSWYQQTPGQGLQFLFEYFSETQRNKGNFPGRFSGRQFSNSRSEMNVSTLELGDSALYLCASSGGLAGINNEQFFGPGTRLTVL.

This clone has just one count. The chain links TRBV18 to TRBJ2-1; a possible D gene is TRBD1 (5 bases). This CDR3 comprises 13 residues. Germline assignment: CDR1 KGHSH and CDR2 LQKENI. V lost 3 bases and J 3 bases, leaving 6 bases between the germline ends. CDR3: CASSPGLYNEQFF. The CDR3 nucleotides are TGTGCCAGCTCACCGGGGCTCTACAATGAGCAGTTCTTC.

The J gene is TRBJ1-2, the V gene TRBV11-2, with D perhaps TRBD1 (6 bases). V dropped 5 bases and J dropped 4 bases, with 14 bases sitting between them. Germline lookup yields CDR1 SGHAT and CDR2 FQNNGV. The CDR3 has 14 amino acids. The CDR3 reads CASSPLDSSYGYTF. Written as DNA, the CDR3 is TGTGCCAGCAGCCCATTGGACAGCAGCTATGGCTACACCTTC.

The chain links TRBV19 to TRBJ1-5; unclear D gene. The CDR3 sequence is 14 residues long. Looked up from germline, CDR1 is LNHDA and CDR2 is SQIVND (reference sequence). The V end lost 2 bases, the J end lost 3 bases, and 8 bases lay between the germline ends. This CDR3 reads CASSISRYNQPQHF. In DNA, the CDR3 is TGTGCCAGTAGTATATCGCGGTACAATCAGCCCCAGCATTTT. Using reference TRBV19 and TRBJ1-5 for the parts outside the CDR3, the full variable domain is DGGITQSPKYLFRKEGQNVTLSCEQNLNHDAMYWYRQDPGQGLRLIYYSQIVNDFQKGDIAEGYSVSREKKESFPLTVTSAQKNPTAFYLCASSISRYNQPQHFGDGTRLSIL.

J is TRBJ2-2 and V is TRBV19, with 9 bases that match TRBD2. CDR3 size: 17 residues. Trimming took 7 bases from V and 0 from J; bases not matched to a gene: 9. Looked up from germline, CDR1 is LNHDA and CDR2 is SQIVND (reference sequence). The CDR3 spells CASTPASGVANTGELFF. In nucleotides, the CDR3 is TGTGCCAGTACCCCTGCTAGCGGGGTCGCGAACACCGGGGAGCTGTTTTTT.

The chain joins TRBV5-1 to TRBJ2-7; 9 bases map to TRBD1. CDR3 length: 18 residues. The junction had 11 bases not matched to a gene; V was cut back by 0 bases and J by 1 base. Germline assignment: CDR1 SGHRS and CDR2 YFSETQ. CDR3 protein: CASSLAAFWDRESYEQYF. Written as DNA, the CDR3 is TGCGCCAGCAGCTTGGCTGCTTTCTGGGACAGGGAATCCTACGAGCAGTACTTC.